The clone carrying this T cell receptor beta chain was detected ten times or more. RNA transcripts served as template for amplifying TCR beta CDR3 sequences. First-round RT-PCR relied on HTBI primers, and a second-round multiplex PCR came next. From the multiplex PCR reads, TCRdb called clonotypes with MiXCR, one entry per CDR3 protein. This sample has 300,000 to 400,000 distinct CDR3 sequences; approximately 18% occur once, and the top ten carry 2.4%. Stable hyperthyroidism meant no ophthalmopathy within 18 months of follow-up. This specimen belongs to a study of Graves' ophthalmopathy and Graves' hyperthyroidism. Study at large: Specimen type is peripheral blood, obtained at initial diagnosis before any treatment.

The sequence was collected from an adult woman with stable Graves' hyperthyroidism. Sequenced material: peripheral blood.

The CDR3 DNA reads TGTGCCAGCAGCTCCCCCGGGACAGCAAATCAGCCCCAGCATTTT. Translation gives CASSSPGTANQPQHF. V usage is TRBV6-1 and J usage is TRBJ1-5; TRBD1 matches at 7 bases. V dropped 6 bases and J dropped 4; count of bases not matched to a gene: 9. The CDR3 spans 15 residues. Germline V gene data show CDR1 as MNHNS and CDR2 as SASEGT.